This T cell receptor (beta chain) was captured in a study of molecular identifiers for immune sequencing clone quantification. General study findings and limits: Clones exceeding 20 RNA copies carried over 98% of effector molecules but under 1% of naive-cell molecules.

Input for naive CD8 libraries was roughly 19,000 to 1,000,000 sorted cells; the RNA fraction used was 10%, 30% or 50%. Naive CD8 T cells underwent sorting with the CD8+CD4-CCR7+CD45RA+ definition. Library preparation followed earlier protocols using designated TCR primers. TCRdb itself ran the PCR reads through MiXCR, one entry per CDR3 protein. This sample carries under 800,000 distinct CDR3 sequences, roughly 27% of them seen once, and the ten largest clones take about 0.81%. V lost 3 bases and J lost 10, with 13 bases in between. This CDR3 contains 13 residues. With regard to this clonotype: Antigen: not known. This clone may be a read error of a much larger clone one base away.

The source is a human donor in good health. Some libraries in this study had Jurkat cell RNA spiked in. The sequenced sample consisted of naive CD8+ T cells from blood, with Jurkat cell RNA spiked in. Subset described: FACS-sorted CD8+CD4-CCR7+CD45RA+ naive T cells. The chain couples TRBV12-3 or TRBV12-4 to TRBJ2-1, with unresolved D. For the CDR3, the DNA is TGTGCCAGCAGTTTGAGTTTGGACGGGGAGCAGTTCTTC. This sequence encodes CASSLSLDGEQFF.